The 13 T cell receptor beta chains in this list originate from one sample, sequenced in a study of OX40 agonist ivuxolimab in advanced cancers. Here immunoSEQ multiplex PCR was the method, and the copy in TCRdb shows in-frame clones only, minus some. Found here are about 120,000 clones, 85% to 90% of them singletons; the top ten hold roughly 0.59%. The input for sequencing was CD4+ or CD8+ T cells sorted from blood, taken in a trial of the OX40 agonist ivuxolimab. These receptors originate from an adult with an advanced solid tumor such as melanoma, head and neck, liver or kidney cancer.

The chain uses TRBV4-3 and TRBJ2-5, with TRBD2 matching over 9 bases. The CDR3 spans 18 residues. Germline CDR1 and CDR2: LGHNA and YSLEER. The J segment lost 3 bases and the V segment lost 0 bases, leaving 11 bases of the junction unmatched. This CDR3 reads CASSQEVVAGVGEETQYF. CDR3 bases: TGCGCCAGCAGCCAAGAAGTGGTAGCGGGGGTGGGGGAAGAGACCCAGTACTTC.

This chain uses TRBV2 with TRBJ1-5, with 7 bases matching TRBD1. Germline lookup yields CDR1 SNHLY and CDR2 FYNNEI. The ends lost 9 bases at V and 5 bases at J; junction bases unmatched: 7. This CDR3 spans 13 amino acids. For the CDR3, the DNA is TGTGCCAGTCTACAGGGGCTCGATCAGCCCCAGCATTTT. It codes for CASLQGLDQPQHF.

The V call is TRBV6-5, the J call TRBJ1-1; TRBD1 matches 9 bases. There are 16 residues in the CDR3. CDR1 and CDR2 from the germline V gene are MNHEY and SVGAGI. The trim removed 3 bases at V and 1 base at J, leaving 6 bases unmatched. The CDR3 loop is CASSYSEGQGNTEAFF. The DNA for the CDR3 is TGTGCCAGCAGTTATAGCGAGGGACAGGGGAACACTGAAGCTTTCTTT.

This rearrangement joins TRBV7-2 to TRBJ1-6; D ambiguous. Germline loops: CDR1 SGHTA, CDR2 FQGNSA. Trimming removed 1 base at V and 15 bases at J, with 10 bases between. The length of the CDR3 is 12 residues. The CDR3 DNA follows: TGTGCCAGCAGCTTAGATCGGGCCCGCCTCCACTTT. Translated, it gives CASSLDRARLHF.

This chain links TRBV5-1 with TRBJ1-3; TRBD1 matches 7 bases. Losses at the gene ends were 0 bases for V and 4 bases for J; bases not matched to a gene: 7. This CDR3 is built from 16 residues. Germline-derived CDR1 and CDR2 are SGHRS and YFSETQ. CDR3 residues: CASSLEVTGRGNTIYF. The CDR3 DNA reads TGCGCCAGCAGCTTGGAGGTGACAGGGAGAGGAAACACCATATATTTT.

The chain employs TRBV6-5 and TRBJ1-1; 9 positions agree with TRBD1. The germline CDR1 and CDR2 sequences are MNHEY and SVGAGI. J gave up 0 bases and V 5 bases, and 4 bases lay outside the gene matches. The CDR3 sequence is 15 residues long. CDR3 nucleotides: TGTGCCAGCAGTGGGACAGGGTTCATGAACACTGAAGCTTTCTTT. Translation: CASSGTGFMNTEAFF.

V is TRBV6-5 and J is TRBJ2-3; D remains unclear. The germline gives CDR1 MNHEY, CDR2 SVGAGI. The CDR3 spans 15 residues. V lost 3 bases to trimming and J lost 3 bases, with 13 bases between them. The CDR3 spells CASSYRTEQTDTQYF. The CDR3 DNA follows: TGTGCCAGCAGTTATAGAACAGAGCAGACAGATACGCAGTATTTT.

The chain links TRBV6-5 to TRBJ2-7, with 10 bases aligning to TRBD1. The germline gives CDR1 MNHEY, CDR2 SVGAGI. CDR3 size: 16 residues. The V gene end was trimmed by 0 bases and the J gene end by 5 bases; junction bases not matched to a gene: 7. The CDR3, as DNA: TGTGCCAGCAGTTACTCGCCCGACAGGGGGCTCGACGAGCAGTACTTC. Its protein product is CASSYSPDRGLDEQYF.

The V gene is TRBV9, the J gene TRBJ2-3; possibly TRBD2 for D (6 bases). CDR3 length equals 16 residues. CDR1 is SGDLS, CDR2 YYNGEE, per germline. Trimming took 0 bases from V and 0 from J, leaving 11 bases between them. CDR3: CASSVGVLASTDTQYF. The CDR3 coding sequence is TGTGCCAGCAGCGTAGGTGTGCTAGCGAGCACAGATACGCAGTATTTT.

This chain connects TRBV7-2 to TRBJ2-5, with D possibly TRBD1 on 6 matching bases. Germline V gene lookup returns CDR1 SGHTA and CDR2 FQGNSA. With 1 base removed from V and 5 bases from J, the gap between germline ends came to 14 bases. The CDR3 is 15 amino acids. The CDR3 DNA is TGTGCCAGCAGCTTAGGGATCAGGGGTACGGAGACCCAGTACTTC. It is translated as CASSLGIRGTETQYF. Full variable domain (remainder filled in from reference TRBV7-2 and TRBJ2-5): GAGVSQSPSNKVTEKGKDVELRCDPISGHTALYWYRQSLGQGLEFLIYFQGNSAPDKSGLPSDRFSAERTGGSVSTLTIQRTQQEDSAVYLCASSLGIRGTETQYFGPGTRLLVL.

The V call is TRBV7-2, the J call TRBJ1-2; D is undetermined. In germline, CDR1 is SGHTA, CDR2 FQGNSA. V was cut by 2 bases and J by 4 bases, with 8 bases left in between. The CDR3 has 13 amino acids. CDR3 DNA sequence: TGTGCCAGCAGCTTAATCCTCACCTATGGCTACACCTTC. It yields the protein CASSLILTYGYTF.

The J gene is TRBJ2-1, the V gene TRBV7-6; D unresolved. The germline V gene has CDR1 SGHVS and CDR2 FNYEAQ. There are 14 residues in the CDR3. Trimming pared 0 bases from V and 7 bases from J, leaving 10 bases between. CDR3 residues: CASSLAEATNEQFF. Written as DNA, the CDR3 is TGTGCCAGCAGCTTAGCCGAGGCGACGAATGAGCAGTTCTTC.

The chain links TRBV19 to TRBJ2-2; 7 positions agree with TRBD1. CDR1 LNHDA and CDR2 SQIVND come from the germline V gene (reference sequence). Losses at the gene ends were 7 bases for V and 2 bases for J; bases not matched to a gene: 4. The CDR3 is made up of 14 amino acids. The CDR3 sequence is CASTTGVNTGELFF. The CDR3 DNA is TGTGCCAGTACAACAGGGGTCAACACCGGGGAGCTGTTTTTT.